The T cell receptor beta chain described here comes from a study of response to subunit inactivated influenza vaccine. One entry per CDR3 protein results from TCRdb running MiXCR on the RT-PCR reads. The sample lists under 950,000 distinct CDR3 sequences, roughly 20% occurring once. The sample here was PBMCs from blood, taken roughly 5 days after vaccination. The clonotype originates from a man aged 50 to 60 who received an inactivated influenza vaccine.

In DNA, the CDR3 is TGTGCCAGCAGAGACAGGGGGCTCGATGAAAAACTGTTTTTT. Its protein is CASRDRGLDEKLFF. The chain is built from TRBV28 and TRBJ1-4; 10 bases align to TRBD1. Trimming at V came to 6 bases and at J to 6 bases, leaving 4 bases not matched to a gene. CDR1 is MDHEN and CDR2 is SYDVKM in the germline V gene. The CDR3 consists of 14 residues.